This T cell receptor (beta chain) was recorded in a study of T-cell memory formation after mild COVID-19. TCRdb used MiXCR to reprocess the 5' RACE reads, holding one entry per CDR3 protein. The repertoire holds around 300,000 distinct CDR3 sequences, under 8.5% seen once, with around a fifth in the top ten. Trimming cost V 2 bases and J 5 bases, with 6 bases left between them. In germline, CDR1 is MNHNS, CDR2 SASEGT. The CDR3 is made up of 12 amino acids. Notes on the study in general: Several responding clones turned up in pre-infection memory, indicating that cross-reactive memory may have taken part. CD8+ contracting clones occupied EMRA, while CD4+ ones occupied mainly CM and EM.

Points on this clonotype: Its antigen is as yet unknown.

This receptor was identified in a man aged 18 to 30 who had mild COVID-19 (a few samples of this study predate the infection). Cell type and time point are not known. The rearrangement links TRBV6-1 to TRBJ2-5; D gene unclear. The sequencing input was PBMCs or a T cell subset sorted from them (not recorded which). The CDR3 DNA reads TGTGCCAGCAGTGAATTGGAGGAGACCCAGTACTTC. Protein: CASSELEETQYF.